This T cell receptor (beta chain) came from a study of beta chain features in type 1 diabetes. Study summary: Healthy donors and patients had similar age, gender and cell yields.

The entirety of the isolated RNA underwent reverse transcription, so expressed TCRB transcripts were sequenced. Reads from naive, central memory and regulatory T cell samples averaged roughly 3.8 million. Method: immunoSEQ multiplex PCR; TCRdb's copy keeps in-frame clones and lacks some. The sample includes some 52,000 clones, 42% seen only once; the top ten take roughly 1.4%. Note on this clone: Its specificity is unknown.

Overall study findings and caveats: These data did not resolve whether HLA type affects TCRB rearrangement. Patients with Type 1 diabetes showed moderately but significantly shorter TCRB CDR3s in all four CD4+ subsets.

One heparinised draw, averaging roughly 0.12 L, was taken per donor. Sequencing was carried out using Tregs from blood. The origin of this receptor is a young man with type 1 diabetes.

This CDR3 reads CASSAGSGSGETQYF. The CDR3 nucleotides are TGTGCCAGCAGTGCGGGTAGCGGCTCCGGAGAGACCCAGTACTTC. The chain uses TRBV6-1 and TRBJ2-5, with a weak D call TRBD2 (6 bases). Germline loops: CDR1 MNHNS, CDR2 SASEGT. Trimming took off 4 bases at V and 4 bases at J, with 16 bases between the two ends. This CDR3 is 15 amino acids long.